The clone carrying this T cell receptor beta chain was recorded only once. The data derive from a study of CD8 T cells in Susac syndrome. With 7 bases removed from V and 4 bases from J, the gap between germline ends came to 7 bases. This CDR3 spans 11 amino acids. CDR1 is MNHEY and CDR2 is SMNVEV in the germline V gene (reference sequence). TEMRA cells were FACS-enriched, unlike CD8+ and CD4+ T cells, which were negatively isolated. After extraction with the RNeasy kit, roughly 0.45 to 1 ug of the RNA was reverse transcribed using random hexamers. TCRdb re-analysed the immunoSEQ multiplex PCR reads in MiXCR, keeping a single row per CDR3 protein. The sample holds 250,000 to 300,000 distinct CDR3 sequences, around 83% seen once.

This clonotype originated in a human donor with multiple sclerosis. The sequencing sample was made of CD8+ T cells from PBMCs. The chain recombines TRBV27 with TRBJ2-5; no clear D gene. CDR3 nucleotide sequence: TGTGCCAGCACTCAAGGAGAGACCCAGTACTTC. Amino acid sequence: CASTQGETQYF.